These 29 T cell receptor beta chains share one sample of origin, sequenced in a study of radiation and T cells in renal cell carcinoma (TCRdb year 2020). Libraries came from the immunoSEQ multiplex PCR assay. TCRdb mirrors the immuneACCESS table, restricted to in-frame sequences. Some clones are absent from its copies; in checked studies, under half trace to an unresolved V gene, and the reason for the others is unknown. In all, the sample holds roughly 130,000 clones, and approximately 90% of those were seen once. Jointly, the top ten make up almost 6% of the sample. The time point label here, explained by the study, means: blood 2 weeks post-SBRT. The sample's treatment or condition, from its label and the paper: 15 Gy SBRT to primary tumor, nephrectomy 4 weeks later. The specimen comprised blood, sampled from a patient whose treatment included radiotherapy and nephrectomy. The receptors stem from an older woman with renal cell carcinoma.

J is TRBJ2-1 and V is TRBV5-1, with 12 bases matching TRBD2. Germline loops: CDR1 SGHRS, CDR2 YFSETQ. CDR3 size: 15 residues. The V segment lost 4 bases and the J segment 7 bases; nucleotides outside the gene matches: 6. The CDR3 sequence is CASSRLAGVSNEQFF. CDR3 sequence (DNA): TGCGCCAGCAGCCGACTAGCGGGGGTGTCAAATGAGCAGTTCTTC.

The V gene is TRBV25-1, the J gene TRBJ2-5; possible D gene TRBD2, 5 bases. Per germline, CDR1 MGHDK and CDR2 SYGVNS. The CDR3 has 14 residues. The V end was cut by 1 base, the J end by 9 bases, with 15 bases between. CDR3 sequence reads: CASSESGGWAAQYF. CDR3 nucleotides: TGTGCCAGCAGTGAATCGGGCGGGTGGGCAGCCCAGTACTTC.

The CDR3 loop is CASSQESGGARETQYF. The CDR3, as DNA: TGTGCCAGCAGCCAAGAGAGCGGGGGGGCTAGGGAGACCCAGTACTTC. J is TRBJ2-5 and V is TRBV4-2; 10 bases line up with TRBD2. This CDR3 has 16 amino acids. With V trimmed by 0 bases and J by 5 bases, 6 bases remained unmatched. CDR1 and CDR2 (germline): LGHNA, YNFKEQ.

This rearrangement joins TRBV27 to TRBJ2-7; weak D call: TRBD1 (7 bases). Trimming took 2 bases from V and 3 from J, leaving 17 bases between them. CDR3 length: 16 amino acids. Germline CDR1 and CDR2: MNHEY and SMNVEV (reference sequence). The CDR3 spells CASSLGSRQGGYEQYF. In DNA, the CDR3 is TGTGCCAGCAGTTTAGGGTCACGGCAGGGGGGCTACGAGCAGTACTTC.

The chain recombines TRBV5-1 with TRBJ2-7, with D perhaps TRBD1 or TRBD2 (5 bases each). V was clipped by 5 bases and J by 4 bases, with 16 bases between them. CDR1 SGHRS and CDR2 YFSETQ come from the germline V gene. This CDR3 has 14 amino acids. The CDR3 protein is CASRMGESGYEQYF. Here the CDR3 DNA reads TGCGCCAGCAGAATGGGGGAAAGCGGTTACGAGCAGTACTTC.

The chain couples TRBV21-1 to TRBJ2-6; TRBD2 is taken as the D call from the table, unchecked against the DNA. TRBV21-1 is designated a pseudogene. CDR3 length equals 20 residues. CDR3 loop: CASSKIVPGRSRTGANVLTF. As DNA, the CDR3 is TGTGCCAGCAGCAAAATCGTCCCGGGTCGCTCCCGTACTGGGGCCAACGTCCTGACTTTC.

The chain has TRBV14 and TRBJ1-1; D uncertain. This CDR3 comprises 12 residues. CDR1 and CDR2 from the germline V gene are SGHDN and FVKESK. Between the trimmed V and J ends, which lost 1 base and 3 bases, there was a span of 3 bases. As DNA, the CDR3 is TGTGCCAGCAGCCAAGTGTACACTGAAGCTTTCTTT. The encoded protein is CASSQVYTEAFF.

This clone showed up just a few times. The chain has TRBV4-1 and TRBJ1-2; D uncertain. This CDR3 is built from 15 residues. Germline CDR1 MGHRA, CDR2 YSYEKL. V lost 4 bases, J lost 0 bases, and 12 bases lay in between. CDR3 sequence (DNA): TGCGCCAGCAGCCCTCTCTCTGGAGCTAACTATGGCTACACCTTC. Protein sequence: CASSPLSGANYGYTF.

This sequence joins TRBV28 and TRBJ2-2; TRBD1 is a possible D gene (6 bases). The V gene's germline CDR1 is MDHEN and CDR2 SYDVKM. The CDR3 is made up of 15 amino acids. V was trimmed by 3 bases and J by 3 bases, leaving 11 bases between them. In nucleotides, the CDR3 is TGTGCCAGCAGTTTCGTGGACAGATACACCGGGGAGCTGTTTTTT. Encoded protein: CASSFVDRYTGELFF.

This sequence joins TRBV19 and TRBJ1-2, with D unclear. The CDR3 covers 15 residues. The germline V gene has CDR1 LNHDA and CDR2 SQIVND (reference sequence). V shed 3 bases and J shed 7 bases, with 18 bases lying between them. CDR3 in amino acids: CASSIQVGSSGGYTF. The CDR3, as DNA: TGTGCCAGTAGTATTCAGGTGGGATCGTCGGGTGGCTACACCTTC.

The chain uses TRBV5-4 and TRBJ2-7; TRBD1 or TRBD2 may be the D gene (6 bases each). Trimming took off 4 bases at V and 3 bases at J, with 17 bases between the two ends. The CDR3 totals 15 residues. Germline V lookup: CDR1 SGHNT, CDR2 YYREEE (reference sequence). The CDR3 loop reads CASSPSWGASYEQYF. The CDR3 DNA follows: TGTGCCAGCAGCCCCTCGTGGGGGGCCAGCTACGAGCAGTACTTC. Using reference TRBV5-4 and TRBJ2-7 for the parts outside the CDR3, the full variable domain is ETGVTQSPTHLIKTRGQQVTLRCSSQSGHNTVSWYQQALGQGPQFIFQYYREEENGRGNFPPRFSGLQFPNYSSELNVNALELDDSALYLCASSPSWGASYEQYFGPGTRLTVT.

This clone appeared once. The chain joins TRBV20-1 to TRBJ2-3; no reliable D call. Germline loops: CDR1 DFQATT, CDR2 SNEGSKA (reference sequence). This CDR3 is 10 amino acids long. Trimming took 5 bases from V and 4 from J, leaving 4 bases between them. The CDR3 is CSAESDTQYF. DNA for the CDR3: TGCAGTGCTGAGTCAGATACGCAGTATTTT.

This clone has a single count. V and J are TRBV19 and TRBJ2-3; the D gene is possibly TRBD1 (6 bases). The V and J ends lost 3 bases and 5 bases respectively, with 9 bases between them. This CDR3 has 13 amino acids. CDR1 and CDR2 from the germline V gene are LNHDA and SQIVND (reference sequence). In DNA, the CDR3 is TGTGCCAGTAGTATCCCCAGGGGAGATACGCAGTATTTT. Amino acids: CASSIPRGDTQYF.

This chain links TRBV5-1 with TRBJ2-1; D is tentatively TRBD1 or TRBD2 (5 bases each). Germline-derived CDR1 and CDR2 are SGHRS and YFSETQ. This CDR3 is 16 amino acids long. Deletions cut 7 bases from V and 0 bases from J, with 17 bases between. CDR3 DNA: TGCGCCAGCTCCCGAGGGGAGCGGAGCTCCTACAATGAGCAGTTCTTC. Amino acids: CASSRGERSSYNEQFF.

The rearrangement links TRBV11-2 to TRBJ1-1; a possible D gene is TRBD1 (5 bases). Germline V gene data show CDR1 as SGHAT and CDR2 as FQNNGV. The ends were cut back, 1 base at V and 6 bases at J, with 12 bases in the middle. This CDR3 comprises 14 residues. This CDR3 reads CASSLVGGGSEAFF. The CDR3 DNA sequence: TGTGCCAGCAGCTTAGTCGGTGGGGGGTCTGAAGCTTTCTTT.

The chain combines TRBV6-1 with TRBJ1-5; D call uncertain. V lost 3 bases and J 6 bases, leaving 9 bases between the germline ends. CDR1 is MNHNS, CDR2 SASEGT, per germline. This CDR3 has 13 residues. This CDR3 reads CASSEISFQPQHF. CDR3 in DNA: TGTGCCAGCAGTGAGATAAGTTTTCAGCCCCAGCATTTT.

In this sample, this clone turned up a few times. This chain joins TRBV27 and TRBJ1-6, with D possibly being TRBD1 (5 bases). This CDR3 region has 17 residues. Germline CDR1 MNHEY, CDR2 SMNVEV (reference sequence). The V end was cut by 5 bases, the J end by 7 bases, with 21 bases between. CDR3 loop: CASSHLGLPVGNSPLHF. For the CDR3, the DNA is TGTGCCAGCAGTCACCTGGGACTGCCGGTAGGCAATTCACCCCTCCACTTT.

This clone was picked up one time. The rearrangement uses TRBV5-1 and TRBJ2-3, with no clear D. Trimming removed 5 bases from V and 1 base from J, with 14 bases in between. The CDR3 is 15 amino acids. The V gene's germline CDR1 is SGHRS and CDR2 YFSETQ. Written as DNA, the CDR3 is TGCGCCAGCAGACCCACACAAGGACGCACAGATACGCAGTATTTT. This gives the protein CASRPTQGRTDTQYF.

The chain links TRBV27 to TRBJ1-1; possibly TRBD1 for D (6 bases). This CDR3 has 14 residues. Germline CDR1 reads MNHEY; CDR2 reads SMNVEV (reference sequence). V dropped 5 bases and J dropped 4 bases, with 14 bases sitting between them. CDR3 residues: CASSLDRRGTEAFF. CDR3 nucleotide sequence: TGTGCCAGCAGTCTTGACAGGAGGGGCACTGAAGCTTTCTTT.

This sequence joins TRBV5-4 and TRBJ2-3, with TRBD2 identical over 8 bases. CDR3 length: 15 amino acids. Germline V gives CDR1 SGHNT, CDR2 YYREEE (reference sequence). Trimming took 6 bases from V and 3 from J; bases not matched to a gene: 9. CDR3 residues: CASNLAGKGTDTQYF. The CDR3 DNA reads as TGTGCCAGCAACCTAGCGGGCAAGGGGACAGATACGCAGTATTTT. The full variable domain, rest sourced from reference TRBV5-4 and TRBJ2-3, is ETGVTQSPTHLIKTRGQQVTLRCSSQSGHNTVSWYQQALGQGPQFIFQYYREEENGRGNFPPRFSGLQFPNYSSELNVNALELDDSALYLCASNLAGKGTDTQYFGPGTRLTVL.

The CDR3 region is CASKLKGASTYEQYF. DNA of the CDR3: TGTGCCAGTAAACTAAAAGGGGCCTCCACCTACGAGCAGTACTTC. This sequence joins TRBV19 and TRBJ2-7, with a weak D call TRBD1 (5 bases). Trimming stripped 7 bases from V and 2 bases from J, with 18 bases between. Germline V lookup: CDR1 LNHDA, CDR2 SQIVND (reference sequence). The CDR3 is 15 amino acids. The full variable domain, rest sourced from reference TRBV19 and TRBJ2-7, is DGGITQSPKYLFRKEGQNVTLSCEQNLNHDAMYWYRQDPGQGLRLIYYSQIVNDFQKGDIAEGYSVSREKKESFPLTVTSAQKNPTAFYLCASKLKGASTYEQYFGPGTRLTVT.

The V call is TRBV28, the J call TRBJ2-3; no firm D call. The V gene's germline CDR1 is MDHEN and CDR2 SYDVKM. The CDR3 covers 12 residues. Trimming cost V 6 bases and J 10 bases, with 14 bases left between them. The CDR3 DNA sequence: TGTGCCAGCAGCTCCAGTAGTCTATCGCAGTATTTT. As protein: CASSSSSLSQYF. Full variable domain (remainder filled in from reference TRBV28 and TRBJ2-3): DVKVTQSSRYLVKRTGEKVFLECVQDMDHENMFWYRQDPGLGLRLIYFSYDVKMKEKGDIPEGYSVSREKKERFSLILESASTNQTSMYLCASSSSSLSQYFGPGTRLTVL.

The genes are TRBV5-1 and TRBJ1-2; D gene unclear. The CDR3 has 14 amino acids. V lost 0 bases to trimming and J lost 0 bases, with 6 bases between them. Germline V gives CDR1 SGHRS, CDR2 YFSETQ. CDR3 region: CASSLGPSNYGYTF. Written as DNA, the CDR3 is TGCGCCAGCAGCTTGGGCCCTTCTAACTATGGCTACACCTTC.

The V gene is TRBV6-5, the J gene TRBJ1-3, with no clear D. Germline values: CDR1 MNHEY, CDR2 SVGAGI. The CDR3 covers 15 residues. Trimming removed 2 bases from V and 0 bases from J, with 8 bases in between. The CDR3 loop is CASSYMAASGNTIYF. In DNA, the CDR3 is TGTGCCAGCAGTTACATGGCAGCCTCTGGAAACACCATATATTTT.

This clone was picked up one time. The chain carries TRBV7-2 and TRBJ1-1; D not certain. Trimming removed 6 bases from V and 4 bases from J, with 15 bases in between. Germline CDR1 SGHTA, CDR2 FQGNSA. The CDR3 contains 14 residues. The CDR3 protein is CASSLAPRVTEAFF. CDR3 DNA sequence: TGTGCCAGCAGTCTGGCCCCGAGGGTCACTGAAGCTTTCTTT. Full variable domain (missing parts from reference TRBV7-2 and TRBJ1-1): GAGVSQSPSNKVTEKGKDVELRCDPISGHTALYWYRQSLGQGLEFLIYFQGNSAPDKSGLPSDRFSAERTGGSVSTLTIQRTQQEDSAVYLCASSLAPRVTEAFFGQGTRLTVV.

This clone was seen once. J is TRBJ1-2 and V is TRBV30; maybe TRBD1 (6 bases). V dropped 8 bases and J dropped 4 bases, with 17 bases sitting between them. Germline CDR1 reads GTSNPN; CDR2 reads SVGIG (reference sequence). The CDR3 is 13 residues long. This CDR3 is CAGIRGNGYGYTF. The CDR3 DNA reads TGTGCCGGGATTAGGGGGAACGGCTATGGCTACACCTTC.

V is TRBV30 and J is TRBJ1-6, with D perhaps matching TRBD1 (6 bases). The germline V and J ends were trimmed by 8 bases and 6 bases, with 17 bases remaining between them. In germline, CDR1 is GTSNPN, CDR2 SVGIG (reference sequence). The CDR3 runs 14 residues. The CDR3 loop is CATWGAGGNSPLHF. The CDR3 DNA follows: TGTGCCACGTGGGGGGCTGGTGGTAATTCACCCCTCCACTTT.

V is TRBV11-2 and J is TRBJ1-4; TRBD1 might be the D (5 bases). The ends were cut back, 7 bases at V and 7 bases at J, with 16 bases in the middle. The CDR3 runs 14 residues. Germline V gene lookup returns CDR1 SGHAT and CDR2 FQNNGV. The CDR3 DNA sequence: TGTGCCAGCACCCCGCGACAGCGTGGTGAAAAACTGTTTTTT. It is translated as CASTPRQRGEKLFF.

The chain is built from TRBV29-1 and TRBJ1-2; a weak D match, TRBD1 (5 bases). V was trimmed by 5 bases and J by 8 bases, leaving 18 bases between them. Germline CDR1 and CDR2: SQVTM and ANQGSEA. The CDR3 totals 13 residues. This CDR3 is CSVPTGTVNGYTF. In nucleotides, the CDR3 is TGCAGCGTTCCCACCGGGACCGTGAACGGCTACACCTTC.